The 5 T cell receptor beta chains below were found in one sample sequenced in a study of OX40 agonist ivuxolimab in advanced cancers. Clones were sequenced by immunoSEQ multiplex PCR, and TCRdb holds only the in-frame ones, with some missing. The data show some 62,000 clones, 79% seen once. The specimen was CD4+ or CD8+ T cells sorted from blood, collected in a trial of the OX40 agonist ivuxolimab. The receptors stem from an adult with an advanced solid tumor such as melanoma, head and neck, liver or kidney cancer.

The chain recombines TRBV6-5 with TRBJ2-2; D is perhaps TRBD1 or TRBD2 (6 bases each). CDR1 is MNHEY and CDR2 is SVGAGI in the germline V gene. The V end was cut by 6 bases, the J end by 6 bases, with 17 bases between. The CDR3 is 15 amino acids. The CDR3, as DNA: TGTGCCAGCAGCAAACTGAGGGGGGTTCCCGGGGAGCTGTTTTTT. This codes for CASSKLRGVPGELFF.

The V gene is TRBV6-9, the J gene TRBJ2-7; 10 positions match TRBD2. There are 15 residues in the CDR3. The germline V gene has CDR1 MNHGY and CDR2 SVAAGI. Unmatched junction bases numbered 6, after V lost 4 bases and J lost 3 bases. The CDR3 DNA follows: TGTGCCAGCAGTTTCGGAGGGACTAGCGACTACGAGCAGTACTTC. This translates into CASSFGGTSDYEQYF.

The J gene is TRBJ2-2, the V gene TRBV13, with 7 bases that match TRBD1. This CDR3 is 15 amino acids long. Germline V CDR1 and CDR2: PRHDT, FYEKMQ (reference sequence). With V trimmed by 3 bases and J by 1 base, 2 bases remained unmatched. Here the CDR3 reads CASSFGQENTGELFF. The CDR3 bases are TGTGCCAGCAGCTTCGGACAGGAGAACACCGGGGAGCTGTTTTTT.

This clone came up a few times. The chain uses TRBV7-3 and TRBJ2-2; maybe TRBD2 (6 bases). Trimming removed 5 bases at V and 6 bases at J, with 19 bases between. The CDR3 runs to 16 residues. CDR1 and CDR2 (germline): SGHTA, FQGTGA. CDR3 nucleotide sequence: TGTGCCAGCAGCCGAAACGGGGGATCGGGTGCCGGGGAGCTGTTTTTT. Amino acids: CASSRNGGSGAGELFF.

V and J are TRBV28 and TRBJ2-3; possible D gene TRBD1, 6 bases. Germline V gives CDR1 MDHEN, CDR2 SYDVKM. V was trimmed by 6 bases and J by 4 bases, leaving 20 bases between them. This CDR3 comprises 16 residues. CDR3 sequence (DNA): TGTGCCAGCAGGTCTAAAACAGGGTCCGGAGCAGATACGCAGTATTTT. Its translation is CASRSKTGSGADTQYF.